The T cell receptor (beta chain) under discussion was sequenced for a study of blood T cells in healthy people across ages. The wider study: Capture via template switching afforded approximately one barcoded beta molecule per two T cells.

Healthy Russian Caucasian donors spanned ages about 6 to 100 years. The CDR3 consists of 15 residues. The V gene lost 3 bases and the J gene lost 5 bases, with 15 bases spanning the gap. This clonotype was found many times. A sample-barcoded 5' primer and a J-beta primer mix were used in a second PCR of roughly 7 to 11 cycles. TCRdb passed the 5' RACE reads through MiXCR, listing each CDR3 protein once. Seen here are approximately 810,000 distinct CDR3 sequences, about 30% observed once, and the top ten hold roughly a sixth. This clonotype was sampled from a woman of 80 years or more in good health. The chain has TRBV12-3 or TRBV12-4 and TRBJ2-3, with D possibly TRBD1 on 5 matching bases. The sequenced sample was blood. DNA of the CDR3: TGTGCCAGCAGTTTTCTTAAGGGGCGCGGAGATACGCAGTATTTT. Its protein is CASSFLKGRGDTQYF.